A single sample gave rise to the 6 T cell receptor beta chains below, sequenced in a study of T cells in localized non-small cell lung cancer. Here immunoSEQ multiplex PCR was the method, and the copy in TCRdb shows in-frame clones only, minus some. The table shows around 83,000 clones, with around 80% occurring only once. Specimen: PBMCs, collected before any cancer treatment. These receptors were collected from a man aged 40 to 70 with stage II squamous cell lung carcinoma.

This chain links TRBV19 with TRBJ1-5; D gene ambiguous. The V gene's germline CDR1 is LNHDA and CDR2 SQIVND (reference sequence). Trimming removed 4 bases from V and 7 bases from J, with 26 bases in between. The CDR3 covers 18 residues. The CDR3 loop is CASSTAALYSTGGQPQHF. CDR3 nucleotide sequence: TGTGCCAGTAGTACGGCCGCCCTGTACAGCACCGGTGGGCAGCCCCAGCATTTT.

The chain uses TRBV5-3 and TRBJ2-7; 7 positions agree with TRBD2. TRBV5-3 belongs to the ORF category, with a function that is uncertain. The CDR3 has 18 residues. The V gene end was trimmed by 4 bases and the J gene end by 1 base; junction bases not matched to a gene: 17. The CDR3 spells CARSIPTGRESLSYEQYF. CDR3 coding DNA: TGTGCCAGAAGCATACCGACTGGGCGGGAGTCCTTATCCTACGAGCAGTACTTC.

The rearrangement links TRBV30 to TRBJ2-3; D is unclear. Per germline, CDR1 GTSNPN and CDR2 SVGIG (reference sequence). Trimming left V 3 bases short and J 0 bases short, with 10 bases between. This CDR3 has 14 amino acids. The CDR3 sequence: CAWRGGLSTDTQYF. CDR3 nucleotide sequence: TGTGCCTGGAGGGGTGGCCTTAGCACAGATACGCAGTATTTT.

This chain links TRBV6-1 with TRBJ2-1, with D uncertain. Looked up from germline, CDR1 is MNHNS and CDR2 is SASEGT. The ends were cut back, 6 bases at V and 4 bases at J, with 4 bases in the middle. The length of the CDR3 is 11 residues. The CDR3 sequence: CASRNYNEQFF. The CDR3 nucleotides are TGTGCCAGCAGAAATTACAATGAGCAGTTCTTC.

The CDR3 loop is CASSYQTGHTEAFF. The CDR3 DNA reads as TGTGCCAGCAGTTACCAGACAGGGCACACTGAAGCTTTCTTT. This sequence joins TRBV6-5 and TRBJ1-1; 7 positions agree with TRBD1. The ends lost 2 bases at V and 3 bases at J; junction bases unmatched: 3. Germline V gene sequence: CDR1 MNHEY, CDR2 SVGAGI. The CDR3 has 14 residues.

V is TRBV7-2 and J is TRBJ2-1; TRBD2 matches at 11 bases. With V trimmed by 4 bases and J by 6 bases, 8 bases remained unmatched. Germline V gene data show CDR1 as SGHTA and CDR2 as FQGNSA. The CDR3 extends over 16 amino acids. The DNA for the CDR3 is TGTGCCAGCAGCTCCAGATTAGCGGGGGGGTTCAATGAGCAGTTCTTC. Amino acids: CASSSRLAGGFNEQFF.